A selection of T cell receptor beta chains follows, all from one sample in a study of Tregs in tolerant kidney transplant recipients. Clones were sequenced by immunoSEQ multiplex PCR, and TCRdb holds only the in-frame ones, with some missing. The profile shows around 230,000 clones, about 86% of them singletons. Material for sequencing was CD4+ T cells from blood. The source is a human donor in good health. CDR3s include the opening cysteine and the closing phenylalanine or tryptophan. The D gene is left open where the match is weak. Clone size is stated in some rows and not others, as once, few, many or a class when expanded.

D gene: -; clone size: once; J gene: TRBJ1-6; V gene: TRBV7-6; CDR3 protein: CASSSGTNMNNSPLHF; CDR3 DNA: TGTGCCAGCAGCTCCGGGACAAACATGAATAATTCACCCCTCCACTTT
D gene: -; clone size: -; J gene: TRBJ1-5; V gene: TRBV5-6; CDR3 protein: CASSLGRGQPQHF; CDR3 DNA: TGTGCCAGCAGCTTGGGACGCGGGCAGCCCCAGCATTTT
D gene: -; clone size: -; J gene: TRBJ2-7; V gene: TRBV29-1; CDR3 protein: CSVQGPTAYEQYF; CDR3 DNA: TGCAGCGTTCAGGGCCCTACAGCCTACGAGCAGTACTTC
D gene: -; clone size: -; J gene: TRBJ1-2; V gene: TRBV10-3; CDR3 protein: CAISEGEYGYTF; CDR3 DNA: TGTGCCATCAGTGAGGGCGAATATGGCTACACCTTC
D gene: TRBD1; clone size: -; J gene: TRBJ2-5; V gene: TRBV5-1; CDR3 protein: CASSWTGEVTQYF; CDR3 DNA: TGCGCCAGCAGCTGGACAGGGGAGGTGACCCAGTACTTC
D gene: TRBD1; clone size: -; J gene: TRBJ1-2; V gene: TRBV29-1; CDR3 protein: CSVERDRGGYGYTF; CDR3 DNA: TGCAGCGTTGAACGGGACAGGGGAGGCTATGGCTACACCTTC
D gene: TRBD2; clone size: -; J gene: TRBJ2-2; V gene: TRBV7-8; CDR3 protein: CASTGTSGREGYRNTGELFF; CDR3 DNA: TGTGCCAGCACCGGGACTAGCGGGAGGGAAGGTTATCGTAACACCGGGGAGCTGTTTTTT
D gene: -; clone size: -; J gene: TRBJ2-1; V gene: TRBV29-1; CDR3 protein: CSVEISYNEQFF; CDR3 DNA: TGCAGCGTTGAGATCTCCTACAATGAGCAGTTCTTC
D gene: TRBD1; clone size: once; J gene: TRBJ2-2; V gene: TRBV7-7; CDR3 protein: CASSLQGAGGELFF; CDR3 DNA: TGTGCCAGCAGCTTACAGGGGGCGGGCGGGGAGCTGTTTTTT
D gene: -; clone size: -; J gene: TRBJ2-7; V gene: TRBV18; CDR3 protein: CASSPGSYEQYF; CDR3 DNA: TGTGCCAGCTCACCGGGATCCTACGAGCAGTACTTC
D gene: -; clone size: -; J gene: TRBJ1-6; V gene: TRBV6-1; CDR3 protein: CASSTSRGGNSPLHF; CDR3 DNA: TGTGCCAGCAGTACCTCGAGGGGGGGTAATTCGCCCCTCCACTTT
D gene: -; clone size: -; J gene: TRBJ1-1; V gene: TRBV18; CDR3 protein: CASSPHVDSNTEAFF; CDR3 DNA: TGTGCCAGCTCACCACATGTGGATTCGAACACTGAAGCTTTCTTT
D gene: TRBD1; clone size: -; J gene: TRBJ2-5; V gene: TRBV5-1; CDR3 protein: CASSYRGGTQETQYF; CDR3 DNA: TGCGCCAGCAGCTACAGGGGTGGGACACAAGAGACCCAGTACTTC
D gene: -; clone size: -; J gene: TRBJ2-7; V gene: TRBV7-2; CDR3 protein: CASSQDYEQYF; CDR3 DNA: TGTGCCAGCAGCCAAGATTACGAGCAGTACTTC
D gene: TRBD1; clone size: -; J gene: TRBJ1-5; V gene: TRBV5-1; CDR3 protein: CASSLDTGGNQPQHF; CDR3 DNA: TGCGCCAGCAGCTTGGACACAGGGGGCAATCAGCCCCAGCATTTT
D gene: -; clone size: -; J gene: TRBJ1-2; V gene: TRBV7-9; CDR3 protein: CASSITSTGPHGYTF; CDR3 DNA: TGTGCCAGCAGCATCACCTCGACAGGACCACATGGCTACACCTTC
D gene: -; clone size: -; J gene: TRBJ1-3; V gene: TRBV30; CDR3 protein: CAWSGGGTRFF; CDR3 DNA: TGTGCCTGGAGTGGCGGGGGGACACGGTTTTTT
D gene: TRBD1; clone size: once; J gene: TRBJ1-2; V gene: TRBV6-1; CDR3 protein: CASNVMTGPYGYTF; CDR3 DNA: TGTGCCAGCAACGTTATGACAGGGCCCTATGGCTACACCTTC
D gene: TRBD2; clone size: -; J gene: TRBJ2-3; V gene: TRBV7-3; CDR3 protein: CASSSRTSGAVDTQYF; CDR3 DNA: TGTGCCAGCAGCTCTCGGACTAGCGGGGCTGTAGATACGCAGTATTTT
D gene: -; clone size: -; J gene: TRBJ2-1; V gene: TRBV7-9; CDR3 protein: CASSSDGVSSYNEQFF; CDR3 DNA: TGTGCCAGCAGCTCCGACGGGGTCAGCTCCTACAATGAGCAGTTCTTC
D gene: -; clone size: -; J gene: TRBJ2-2; V gene: TRBV18; CDR3 protein: CASSPLQETGELFF; CDR3 DNA: TGTGCCAGCTCACCACTACAGGAGACCGGGGAGCTGTTTTTT
D gene: TRBD1; clone size: -; J gene: TRBJ1-6; V gene: TRBV2; CDR3 protein: CASSIGQGAPSPLHF; CDR3 DNA: TGTGCCAGCAGTATCGGACAGGGGGCTCCTTCACCCCTCCACTTT
D gene: TRBD2; clone size: -; J gene: TRBJ2-1; V gene: TRBV11-2; CDR3 protein: CASSAERELVFF; CDR3 DNA: TGTGCCAGCAGCGCGGAGCGGGAGCTGGTGTTCTTC
D gene: -; clone size: -; J gene: TRBJ1-5; V gene: TRBV9; CDR3 protein: CASSVGGTNSNQPQHF; CDR3 DNA: TGTGCCAGCAGCGTAGGGGGGACAAATAGCAATCAGCCCCAGCATTTT
D gene: TRBD2; clone size: -; J gene: TRBJ2-5; V gene: TRBV7-6; CDR3 protein: CASSLARAGGRPSQYF; CDR3 DNA: TGTGCCAGCAGCTTAGCGCGGGCGGGGGGGCGGCCCTCCCAGTACTTC
D gene: -; clone size: -; J gene: TRBJ2-1; V gene: TRBV29-1; CDR3 protein: CSVGGIVGPYNEQFF; CDR3 DNA: TGCAGCGTTGGGGGGATCGTCGGCCCCTACAATGAGCAGTTCTTC
D gene: -; clone size: -; J gene: TRBJ2-5; V gene: TRBV4-1; CDR3 protein: CASSRLGTTRETQYF; CDR3 DNA: TGCGCCAGCAGCCGCCTCGGTACGACCCGGGAGACCCAGTACTTC
D gene: -; clone size: -; J gene: TRBJ1-4; V gene: TRBV5-4; CDR3 protein: CASSLAGGGGEKLFF; CDR3 DNA: TGTGCCAGCAGCTTGGCCGGAGGGGGAGGTGAAAAACTGTTTTTT
D gene: -; clone size: -; J gene: TRBJ1-2; V gene: TRBV4-1; CDR3 protein: CASSDRPGDYYGYTF; CDR3 DNA: TGCGCCAGCAGCGACAGGCCCGGAGACTACTATGGCTACACCTTC
D gene: TRBD2; clone size: -; J gene: TRBJ2-1; V gene: TRBV5-7; CDR3 protein: CASSLTLLAGRRNEQFF; CDR3 DNA: TGTGCCAGCAGCTTAACCCTTCTAGCGGGAAGACGGAATGAGCAGTTCTTC
D gene: -; clone size: few; J gene: TRBJ1-6; V gene: TRBV6-5; CDR3 protein: CASSLGRSYNSPLHF; CDR3 DNA: TGTGCCAGCAGTTTAGGGCGGTCCTATAATTCACCCCTCCACTTT
D gene: TRBD1; clone size: -; J gene: TRBJ1-1; V gene: TRBV11-2; CDR3 protein: CASSPGTGGKTEAFF; CDR3 DNA: TGTGCCAGCAGCCCCGGGACAGGGGGTAAAACTGAAGCTTTCTTT
D gene: -; clone size: -; J gene: TRBJ1-5; V gene: TRBV7-2; CDR3 protein: CASSPGGQHNQPQHF; CDR3 DNA: TGTGCCAGCAGCCCCGGTGGACAGCACAATCAGCCCCAGCATTTT
D gene: TRBD2; clone size: -; J gene: TRBJ2-7; V gene: TRBV6-6; CDR3 protein: CASSPHSGRALYEQYF; CDR3 DNA: TGTGCCAGCTCCCCCCACAGCGGGAGGGCCCTTTACGAGCAGTACTTC
D gene: -; clone size: -; J gene: TRBJ2-7; V gene: TRBV18; CDR3 protein: CASSPGAYEQYF; CDR3 DNA: TGTGCCAGCTCACCAGGGGCTTACGAGCAGTACTTC
D gene: -; clone size: -; J gene: TRBJ1-3; V gene: TRBV10-3; CDR3 protein: CAISDKQTNTIYF; CDR3 DNA: TGTGCCATCAGTGACAAACAGACAAACACCATATATTTT
D gene: -; clone size: -; J gene: TRBJ2-5; V gene: TRBV7-6; CDR3 protein: CASKVYSPAQETQYF; CDR3 DNA: TGTGCCAGCAAGGTTTACAGTCCCGCCCAAGAGACCCAGTACTTC
D gene: TRBD2; clone size: -; J gene: TRBJ2-2; V gene: TRBV4-2; CDR3 protein: CASSQADLAGGNTGELFF; CDR3 DNA: TGTGCCAGCAGCCAAGCCGACCTAGCGGGGGGTAATACCGGGGAGCTGTTTTTT
D gene: -; clone size: -; J gene: TRBJ1-2; V gene: TRBV25-1; CDR3 protein: CASSEGVGYGYTF; CDR3 DNA: TGTGCCAGCAGTGAGGGGGTAGGGTATGGCTACACCTTC
D gene: -; clone size: few; J gene: TRBJ2-7; V gene: TRBV6-5; CDR3 protein: CASSYGVSYEQYF; CDR3 DNA: TGTGCCAGCAGTTACGGGGTCTCCTACGAGCAGTACTTC
D gene: TRBD1; clone size: -; J gene: TRBJ1-6; V gene: TRBV4-1; CDR3 protein: CASSHKDRDNSPLHF; CDR3 DNA: TGCGCCAGCAGCCATAAAGACAGGGATAATTCACCCCTCCACTTT
D gene: -; clone size: -; J gene: TRBJ2-3; V gene: TRBV4-2; CDR3 protein: CASSPDEPTVSTDTQYF; CDR3 DNA: TGTGCCAGCAGCCCGGATGAGCCGACGGTTAGCACAGATACGCAGTATTTT
D gene: -; clone size: -; J gene: TRBJ1-1; V gene: TRBV21-1; CDR3 protein: CASTHRQWGTSEAFF; CDR3 DNA: TGTGCCAGCACCCACAGACAGTGGGGGACGTCCGAAGCTTTCTTT
D gene: -; clone size: once; J gene: TRBJ1-2; V gene: TRBV4-2; CDR3 protein: CASSQWVDGYTF; CDR3 DNA: TGTGCCAGCAGCCAGTGGGTGGATGGCTACACCTTC
D gene: -; clone size: -; J gene: TRBJ2-5; V gene: TRBV30; CDR3 protein: CADSRGGTQYF; CDR3 DNA: TGTGCAGACAGCCGTGGGGGGACCCAGTACTTC
D gene: TRBD2; clone size: -; J gene: TRBJ2-7; V gene: TRBV4-1; CDR3 protein: CASSQPGLADKEQYF; CDR3 DNA: TGCGCCAGCAGCCAACCGGGACTAGCGGACAAAGAGCAGTACTTC
D gene: TRBD1; clone size: -; J gene: TRBJ1-3; V gene: TRBV30; CDR3 protein: CAWSEKGAGGNTIYF; CDR3 DNA: TGTGCCTGGAGTGAAAAGGGGGCGGGCGGAAACACCATATATTTT
D gene: -; clone size: -; J gene: TRBJ2-5; V gene: TRBV5-1; CDR3 protein: CASRDAGGPQETQYF; CDR3 DNA: TGCGCCAGCCGCGACGCTGGGGGACCACAAGAGACCCAGTACTTC
D gene: TRBD1; clone size: -; J gene: TRBJ2-1; V gene: TRBV4-1; CDR3 protein: CASTLGPDRAYNEQFF; CDR3 DNA: TGCGCCAGCACCTTAGGGCCAGACAGGGCCTACAATGAGCAGTTCTTC
D gene: -; clone size: -; J gene: TRBJ2-7; V gene: TRBV30; CDR3 protein: CACNWGAAEQYF; CDR3 DNA: TGTGCCTGCAACTGGGGGGCCGCCGAGCAGTACTTC
D gene: -; clone size: -; J gene: TRBJ1-5; V gene: TRBV2; CDR3 protein: CASTPEVDQPQHF; CDR3 DNA: TGTGCCAGCACCCCTGAGGTGGATCAGCCCCAGCATTTT